The next 5 T cell receptor beta chains were all read from a single sample in a study of early T cells in non-severe SARS-CoV-2 infection. TCRdb redid the calling of the 5' RACE reads with MiXCR, one entry per CDR3 protein. Among about 61,000 distinct CDR3 sequences, around 12% were seen once, and the ten largest hold approximately 1.2%. Here the sequenced sample was whole blood, taken at baseline. These receptors all come from an adult who was a healthcare worker with PCR-confirmed SARS-CoV-2 infection or an uninfected control (not recorded which). The donor label of this sample is uncertain.

This clonotype came up many times. The genes are TRBV14 and TRBJ2-6; unclear D gene. The germline CDR1 and CDR2 sequences are SGHDN and FVKESK. V gave up 3 bases and J gave up 2 bases, with 14 bases separating them. This CDR3 region has 17 residues. Here the CDR3 reads CASSQGFGRPGANVLTF. CDR3 nucleotide sequence: TGTGCCAGCAGCCAGGGTTTCGGTCGCCCTGGGGCCAACGTCCTGACTTTC.

This clonotype was seen only a few times. The genes are TRBV6-6 and TRBJ2-6; D is perhaps TRBD1 or TRBD2 (5 bases each). The germline V and J ends were trimmed by 4 bases and 2 bases, with 12 bases remaining between them. The germline V gene has CDR1 MNHNY and CDR2 SVGAGI (reference sequence). This CDR3 comprises 16 residues. CDR3 sequence: CASSSQRGTGANVLTF. Written as DNA, the CDR3 is TGTGCCAGCAGTTCCCAGAGGGGTACTGGGGCCAACGTCCTGACTTTC.

This clonotype was detected a few times. The chain carries TRBV7-2 and TRBJ2-3; maybe TRBD2 (7 bases). The CDR3 runs 16 residues. V lost 2 bases, J lost 2 bases, and 14 bases lay in between. Germline-derived CDR1 and CDR2 are SGHTA and FQGNSA. This CDR3 reads CASSLLRGLYTDTQYF. The CDR3 region has the DNA TGTGCCAGCAGCTTACTGCGGGGGCTCTACACAGATACGCAGTATTTT.

This clonotype was counted many times. This chain joins TRBV7-8 and TRBJ2-3, with D perhaps matching TRBD2 (6 bases). Trimming removed 5 bases at V and 6 bases at J, with 18 bases between. The germline CDR1 and CDR2 sequences are SGHVS and FQNEAQ. This CDR3 is built from 15 residues. The CDR3 region is CASSNGGLLGDTQYF. Written as DNA, the CDR3 is TGTGCCAGCAGCAATGGGGGACTCCTAGGGGATACGCAGTATTTT.

This chain joins TRBV29-1 and TRBJ1-2; D not certain. The CDR3 spans 11 residues. Trimming shortened V by 3 bases and J by 13 bases, and 15 bases separated the two germline ends. Germline CDR1 reads SQVTM; CDR2 reads ANQGSEA. The CDR3 is CSVDLAARSTF. CDR3 bases: TGCAGCGTTGATTTGGCCGCCAGGTCCACCTTC. The whole variable domain, remainder taken from reference TRBV29-1 and TRBJ1-2, is SAVISQKPSRDICQRGTSLTIQCQVDSQVTMMFWYRQQPGQSLTLIATANQGSEATYESGFVIDKFPISRPNLTFSTLTVSNMSPEDSSIYLCSVDLAARSTFGSGTRLTVV.